The subject of this entry is one T cell receptor (beta chain). The V gene's germline CDR1 is LGHNA and CDR2 YNFKEQ. Trimming at V came to 1 base and at J to 0 bases, leaving 6 bases not matched to a gene. The CDR3 loop spans 16 amino acids. These data originate in a study of blood T cell repertoires in COVID-19. Whole-study context: T cells, B-cell-depleted T cells, or PBMCs supplied cDNA or gDNA.

The repertoire was sequenced with immunoSEQ multiplex PCR; TCRdb's copy has only in-frame clones and lacks some. In the table there are about 180,000 clones, over 75% of which are singletons. The TCR originated in a human donor with active or convalescent COVID-19. The donor label of this sample is uncertain. This chain uses TRBV4-2 with TRBJ2-7; TRBD2 matches 7 bases. Sequencing was carried out using peripheral blood. Here the CDR3 reads CASSQGAGTTSYEQYF. As DNA, the CDR3 is TGTGCCAGCAGCCAAGGTGCCGGGACTACCTCCTACGAGCAGTACTTC.